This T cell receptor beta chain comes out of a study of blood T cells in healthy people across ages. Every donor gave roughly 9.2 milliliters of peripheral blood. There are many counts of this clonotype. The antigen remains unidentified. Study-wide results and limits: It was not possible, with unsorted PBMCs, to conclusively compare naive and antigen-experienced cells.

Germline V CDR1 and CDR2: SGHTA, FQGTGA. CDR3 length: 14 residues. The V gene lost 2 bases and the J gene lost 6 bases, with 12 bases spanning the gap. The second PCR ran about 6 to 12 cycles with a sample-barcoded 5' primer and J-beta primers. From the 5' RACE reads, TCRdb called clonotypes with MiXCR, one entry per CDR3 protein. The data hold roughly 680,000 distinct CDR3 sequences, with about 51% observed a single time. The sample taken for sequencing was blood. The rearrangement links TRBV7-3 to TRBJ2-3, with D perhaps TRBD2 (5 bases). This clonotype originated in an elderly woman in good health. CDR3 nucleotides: TGTGCCAGCAGCTTATATGGGAGAGCGGATACGCAGTATTTT. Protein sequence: CASSLYGRADTQYF.